The rows below give T cell receptor beta chains drawn from one sample of a study of post-analysis software for immune sequencing data. TCRdb reanalysed the PCR reads using MiXCR and keeps one entry per CDR3 protein. The sample has 650,000 to 850,000 distinct CDR3 sequences; roughly 50% are singletons. Source material: blood. The origin of the receptors is a girl between 5 and 17 years old with multiple sclerosis. Both conserved end residues are part of each CDR3. The D gene is left open where the match is weak. Only some rows state a clone size, as once, few, many or a class for expanded clones.

J: TRBJ2-7
D: TRBD2
size: .
V: TRBV7-6
CDR3: CASSLVAGVREQYF
DNA: TGTGCCAGCAGCTTAGTAGCGGGGGTGCGCGAGCAGTACTTC

J: TRBJ2-5
D: .
size: few
V: TRBV20-1
CDR3: CSARDLGEYQETQYF
DNA: TGCAGTGCTAGAGATCTCGGGGAGTACCAAGAGACCCAGTACTTC

J: TRBJ2-7
D: .
size: few
V: TRBV9
CDR3: CASSVARGFSEQYF
DNA: TGTGCCAGCAGCGTAGCACGGGGTTTCTCCGAGCAGTACTTC

J: TRBJ2-3
D: .
size: few
V: TRBV20-1
CDR3: CSASSSGSTDTQYF
DNA: TGCAGTGCTAGCAGTAGCGGTAGCACAGATACGCAGTATTTT

J: TRBJ2-7
D: TRBD2
size: .
V: TRBV7-8
CDR3: CASSFRSTPSGVSYEQYF
DNA: TGTGCCAGCAGCTTCCGATCCACACCTAGCGGAGTCTCCTACGAGCAGTACTTC

J: TRBJ2-7
D: .
size: .
V: TRBV11-2
CDR3: CASSPATVFSYEQYF
DNA: TGTGCCAGCAGCCCTGCGACAGTTTTTAGCTACGAGCAGTACTTC

J: TRBJ2-7
D: .
size: few
V: TRBV6-5
CDR3: CASTSGVNGVNEQYF
DNA: TGTGCCAGCACCTCGGGGGTGAATGGCGTCAACGAGCAGTACTTC

J: TRBJ2-5
D: TRBD2
size: few
V: TRBV20-1
CDR3: CSARTSGELETQYF
DNA: TGCAGTGCTAGAACTAGCGGGGAGCTAGAGACCCAGTACTTC

J: TRBJ1-5
D: .
size: .
V: TRBV29-1
CDR3: CSVVWAAGDNQPQHF
DNA: TGCAGCGTTGTTTGGGCAGCCGGGGACAATCAGCCCCAGCATTTT

J: TRBJ2-5
D: .
size: .
V: TRBV6-1
CDR3: CASSEVLAGETQYF
DNA: TGTGCCAGCAGTGAGGTTTTGGCCGGGGAGACCCAGTACTTC

J: TRBJ2-1
D: TRBD2
size: few
V: TRBV29-1
CDR3: CSVERALAGDLGYNEQFF
DNA: TGCAGCGTTGAACGGGCTCTGGCGGGAGACCTCGGTTACAATGAGCAGTTCTTC

J: TRBJ2-7
D: .
size: few
V: TRBV7-2
CDR3: CASSLVGGRDGSYEQYF
DNA: TGTGCCAGCAGCTTAGTTGGCGGGCGGGACGGGAGCTACGAGCAGTACTTC

J: TRBJ1-2
D: .
size: few
V: TRBV10-3
CDR3: CAISEDDRGYGYTF
DNA: TGTGCCATCAGTGAGGACGACCGGGGCTATGGCTACACCTTC

J: TRBJ2-7
D: .
size: few
V: TRBV29-1
CDR3: CSVERGLGTDEQYF
DNA: TGCAGCGTTGAAAGGGGACTGGGCACGGACGAGCAGTACTTC

J: TRBJ1-1
D: TRBD1
size: .
V: TRBV6-1
CDR3: CASSDAQGAAEAFF
DNA: TGTGCCAGCAGTGATGCACAGGGGGCCGCTGAAGCTTTCTTT

J: TRBJ2-7
D: .
size: .
V: TRBV6-5
CDR3: CASSNGFRDEQYF
DNA: TGTGCCAGCTCCAACGGGTTCAGGGACGAGCAGTACTTC

J: TRBJ2-1
D: .
size: few
V: TRBV24-1
CDR3: CATSDLGGIYNEQFF
DNA: TGTGCCACCAGTGATCTGGGCGGTATCTACAATGAGCAGTTCTTC

J: TRBJ2-3
D: .
size: few
V: TRBV12-3/TRBV12-4
CDR3: CASSAAVDTQYF
DNA: TGTGCCAGCAGTGCGGCGGTAGATACGCAGTATTTT

J: TRBJ2-5
D: TRBD1
size: .
V: TRBV11-2
CDR3: CASSPTGGWEGETQYF
DNA: TGTGCCAGCAGCCCGACAGGGGGCTGGGAGGGAGAGACCCAGTACTTC

J: TRBJ2-3
D: TRBD2
size: .
V: TRBV9
CDR3: CASSVESGSMDTQYF
DNA: TGTGCCAGCAGCGTAGAAAGCGGGAGTATGGATACGCAGTATTTT

J: TRBJ2-7
D: TRBD2
size: .
V: TRBV20-1
CDR3: CSASHTGGYYNEQYF
DNA: TGCAGTGCTAGTCACACGGGAGGATACTACAATGAGCAGTACTTC

J: TRBJ2-7
D: .
size: .
V: TRBV5-1
CDR3: CASSPHQRDEQYF
DNA: TGCGCCAGCAGCCCCCATCAAAGGGACGAGCAGTACTTC

J: TRBJ1-2
D: .
size: few
V: TRBV10-3
CDR3: CAISELNQGDGYTF
DNA: TGTGCCATCAGTGAGCTGAACCAGGGTGATGGCTACACCTTC

J: TRBJ1-2
D: .
size: .
V: TRBV5-6
CDR3: CASSLGLEGPLRYGYTF
DNA: TGTGCCAGCAGCTTGGGGCTGGAAGGCCCCCTCAGATATGGCTACACCTTC

J: TRBJ1-2
D: .
size: .
V: TRBV5-6
CDR3: CASSLEGREGYGYTF
DNA: TGTGCCAGCAGCTTGGAGGGCAGGGAGGGCTATGGCTACACCTTC

J: TRBJ2-1
D: TRBD2
size: .
V: TRBV7-9
CDR3: CASSGILGLAKGNEQFF
DNA: TGTGCCAGCAGCGGAATCCTTGGACTAGCGAAAGGAAATGAGCAGTTCTTC

J: TRBJ2-7
D: TRBD2
size: .
V: TRBV28
CDR3: CASSPTAGTSNYEQYF
DNA: TGTGCCAGCAGCCCCACCGCCGGGACTAGCAACTACGAGCAGTACTTC

J: TRBJ2-7
D: .
size: .
V: TRBV20-1
CDR3: CSARGREDYEQYF
DNA: TGCAGTGCTAGAGGCAGGGAGGACTACGAGCAGTACTTC

J: TRBJ2-5
D: .
size: .
V: TRBV14
CDR3: CASSRQEAAKETQYF
DNA: TGTGCCAGCAGCAGACAAGAAGCCGCCAAAGAGACCCAGTACTTC

J: TRBJ2-6
D: .
size: few
V: TRBV27
CDR3: CASSLQDSGANVLTF
DNA: TGTGCCAGCAGTTTGCAGGACTCTGGGGCCAACGTCCTGACTTTC

J: TRBJ2-1
D: TRBD2
size: .
V: TRBV12-3/TRBV12-4
CDR3: CASSWGLAGGSYNEQFF
DNA: TGTGCCAGCAGTTGGGGACTAGCGGGAGGCTCCTACAATGAGCAGTTCTTC

J: TRBJ1-2
D: .
size: .
V: TRBV24-1
CDR3: CATSDGGTPGYGYTF
DNA: TGTGCCACCAGTGATGGAGGAACCCCCGGCTATGGCTACACCTTC

J: TRBJ2-1
D: .
size: .
V: TRBV7-3
CDR3: CASSPLARDEQFF
DNA: TGTGCCAGCAGCCCATTAGCCCGCGATGAGCAGTTCTTC

J: TRBJ2-7
D: .
size: .
V: TRBV11-3
CDR3: CASSLDGVHEQYF
DNA: TGTGCCAGCAGCTTAGATGGAGTCCACGAGCAGTACTTC

J: TRBJ2-3
D: .
size: .
V: TRBV5-1
CDR3: CASSLEGLPDTQYF
DNA: TGCGCCAGCAGCTTGGAGGGTCTACCTGATACGCAGTATTTT

J: TRBJ1-2
D: .
size: .
V: TRBV5-6
CDR3: CASSANLAGYGYTF
DNA: TGTGCCAGCAGCGCGAATCTGGCAGGCTATGGCTACACCTTC

J: TRBJ1-1
D: .
size: .
V: TRBV7-9
CDR3: CATFGPMNTEAFF
DNA: TGTGCCACCTTCGGGCCTATGAACACTGAAGCTTTCTTT

J: TRBJ1-2
D: .
size: .
V: TRBV29-1
CDR3: CSVEYGQGNGYTF
DNA: TGCAGCGTTGAATATGGGCAGGGAAACGGCTACACCTTC

J: TRBJ2-7
D: .
size: .
V: TRBV7-2
CDR3: CASSLESGGSEQYF
DNA: TGTGCCAGCAGCTTAGAGAGTGGGGGAAGCGAGCAGTACTTC

J: TRBJ2-7
D: .
size: once
V: TRBV15
CDR3: CATGRDRAVIWYEQYF
DNA: TGTGCCACCGGCAGAGATCGGGCGGTGATTTGGTACGAGCAGTACTTC

J: TRBJ2-2
D: .
size: once
V: TRBV12-3/TRBV12-4
CDR3: CASSLGVRSGTGELFF
DNA: TGTGCCAGCAGCCTGGGGGTCCGATCGGGCACCGGGGAGCTGTTTTTT

J: TRBJ1-4
D: .
size: .
V: TRBV20-1
CDR3: CSAPGQPPFATNEKLFF
DNA: TGCAGTGCTCCAGGACAGCCGCCCTTTGCAACTAATGAAAAACTGTTTTTT

J: TRBJ2-7
D: .
size: .
V: TRBV20-1
CDR3: CSARGAPGRSYEQYF
DNA: TGCAGTGCTAGGGGAGCGCCAGGACGCTCCTACGAGCAGTACTTC

J: TRBJ1-3
D: .
size: .
V: TRBV29-1
CDR3: CSVQDVSSSGNTIYF
DNA: TGCAGCGTCCAAGACGTCTCATCGTCTGGAAACACCATATATTTT